This T cell receptor (beta chain) was retrieved from a study of blood T cell repertoires in COVID-19. The overall study: Samples of COVID-19 (acute and convalescent) were obtained from the United States, Italy and Spain. PBMCs, B-cell-depleted T cells, or T cells were the source of the cDNA or gDNA that made up the material.

Germline CDR1 and CDR2: MDHEN and SYDVKM. The CDR3 totals 15 residues. The J segment lost 3 bases and the V segment lost 7 bases, leaving 9 bases of the junction unmatched. Authors' processing steps: By means of reference gene primer amplification, nucleated cell counts were estimated. Produced via immunoSEQ multiplex PCR; TCRdb's table is partial and in-frame only. The V and J calls and clone size are taken from that table; D and trimming were inferred from the DNA. The sample has around 150,000 clones, around nine tenths seen once; the top ten hold 10%. Followed longitudinally, the Seattle patients had been enrolled during active infection.

The gene calls are TRBV28 and TRBJ1-3; 7 nucleotides agree with TRBD1. The TCR originated in a woman aged 70-85 years with COVID-19, enrolled during active disease. The material sequenced was peripheral blood. This CDR3 is CASTILGTVGNTIYF. The CDR3 DNA reads as TGTGCCAGCACCATCCTCGGGACAGTTGGAAACACCATATATTTT.